Listed below are T cell receptor beta chains from one sample, sequenced in a study of T-cell reconstitution after alpha-beta-depleted transplantation in children. TCRdb analysed the PCR reads with MiXCR anew, one entry per CDR3 protein. The sample has about 200,000 distinct CDR3 sequences, 5.5% to 7% seen once; the top ten hold around 4.4%. The sample consisted of PBMCs, taken before TCRalphabeta/CD19-depleted stem cell transplant. Receptors were obtained from a girl under three years old with combined immunodeficiency, due to receive a stem cell transplant. Both conserved end residues are part of each CDR3. Fields, in order: CDR3 protein, CDR3 DNA, clone size, V gene, D gene, J gene, CDR3 length. D genes are given only for firm matches. Expanded clones are given a class, and other clones once, few, many or no size at all.

CDR3 protein: CATSYLQGGAHKNEQFF
CDR3 DNA: TGTGCCACCAGTTATCTGCAAGGGGGCGCGCATAAGAATGAGCAGTTCTTC
clone size: NA
V gene: TRBV27
D gene: TRBD1
J gene: TRBJ2-1
CDR3 length: 17

CDR3 protein: CASSFRTSPVGDIQYF
CDR3 DNA: TGTGCCAGCAGTTTCCGGACTAGTCCCGTTGGGGACATTCAGTACTTC
clone size: many
V gene: TRBV28
D gene: TRBD2
J gene: TRBJ2-4
CDR3 length: 16

CDR3 protein: CASSLEPGLIYNEQFF
CDR3 DNA: TGTGCCAGCAGCCTGGAACCGGGACTAATCTACAATGAGCAGTTCTTC
clone size: many
V gene: TRBV5-6
D gene: TRBD2
J gene: TRBJ2-1
CDR3 length: 16

CDR3 protein: CASSSAGVNTEAFF
CDR3 DNA: TGTGCCAGCAGCTCAGCTGGGGTAAACACTGAAGCTTTCTTT
clone size: many
V gene: TRBV11-2
D gene: NA
J gene: TRBJ1-1
CDR3 length: 14

CDR3 protein: CASSRSRGRDQPQHF
CDR3 DNA: TGTGCCAGCAGTAGGAGTCGGGGACGGGATCAGCCCCAGCATTTT
clone size: NA
V gene: TRBV2
D gene: NA
J gene: TRBJ1-5
CDR3 length: 15

CDR3 protein: CSVEGSWQGAKVNEQFF
CDR3 DNA: TGCAGCGTTGAAGGCAGCTGGCAGGGGGCAAAGGTGAATGAGCAGTTCTTC
clone size: many
V gene: TRBV29-1
D gene: TRBD1
J gene: TRBJ2-1
CDR3 length: 17

CDR3 protein: CASSQDPPSGRFYEQYF
CDR3 DNA: TGTGCCAGCAGCCAAGATCCGCCTAGCGGGAGGTTCTACGAGCAGTACTTC
clone size: NA
V gene: TRBV3-1
D gene: TRBD2
J gene: TRBJ2-7
CDR3 length: 17

CDR3 protein: CASSSRLSDAYEQYF
CDR3 DNA: TGTGCCAGCAGTTCCCGACTTTCCGACGCCTACGAGCAGTACTTC
clone size: many
V gene: TRBV12-3/TRBV12-4
D gene: NA
J gene: TRBJ2-7
CDR3 length: 15

CDR3 protein: CASSQYKGVGTEAFF
CDR3 DNA: TGTGCCAGCAGCCAATATAAGGGAGTTGGAACTGAAGCTTTCTTT
clone size: many
V gene: TRBV16
D gene: NA
J gene: TRBJ1-1
CDR3 length: 15

CDR3 protein: CASSEIGGAVDTQYF
CDR3 DNA: TGTGCCAGCAGCGAGATCGGGGGGGCTGTAGATACGCAGTATTTT
clone size: many
V gene: TRBV7-3
D gene: TRBD2
J gene: TRBJ2-3
CDR3 length: 15

CDR3 protein: CASSPSGLDRQETQYF
CDR3 DNA: TGCGCCAGCAGCCCCTCTGGACTAGACCGGCAAGAGACCCAGTACTTC
clone size: many
V gene: TRBV4-1
D gene: TRBD2
J gene: TRBJ2-5
CDR3 length: 16

CDR3 protein: CASRQKYRDRGQGQPQHF
CDR3 DNA: TGTGCCAGCAGACAGAAATATAGGGACAGGGGTCAAGGTCAGCCCCAGCATTTT
clone size: many
V gene: TRBV3-1
D gene: TRBD1
J gene: TRBJ1-5
CDR3 length: 18

CDR3 protein: CASSLGPGSSYEQYF
CDR3 DNA: TGTGCCAGCAGCTTAGGCCCAGGGAGCTCCTACGAGCAGTACTTC
clone size: many
V gene: TRBV7-2
D gene: NA
J gene: TRBJ2-7
CDR3 length: 15

CDR3 protein: CSASVRGSVRGPYEQYF
CDR3 DNA: TGCAGTGCTAGTGTTCGGGGATCCGTGCGTGGACCTTACGAGCAGTACTTC
clone size: many
V gene: TRBV20-1
D gene: NA
J gene: TRBJ2-7
CDR3 length: 17

CDR3 protein: CATSRDPGPSGNTIYF
CDR3 DNA: TGTGCCACCAGCAGAGACCCAGGGCCCTCTGGAAACACCATATATTTT
clone size: many
V gene: TRBV15
D gene: NA
J gene: TRBJ1-3
CDR3 length: 16

CDR3 protein: CASSQDARVAGEWAEQFF
CDR3 DNA: TGCGCCAGCAGCCAAGATGCTAGGGTAGCGGGAGAATGGGCTGAGCAGTTCTTC
clone size: many
V gene: TRBV4-3
D gene: TRBD2
J gene: TRBJ2-1
CDR3 length: 18